These T cell receptor beta chains were read from a single sample in a study of blood T cell repertoires in COVID-19. Assay: immunoSEQ multiplex PCR; the TCRdb copy retains only in-frame clones and omits some. The table lists about 190,000 clones, about four fifths of them singletons. The specimen sequenced was peripheral blood. These receptors all come from a woman aged 55-69 years with COVID-19, enrolled during active disease. The CDR3 runs from the conserved cysteine through the conserved F or W. Fields, in order: CDR3 protein, CDR3 DNA, J gene, V gene, clone size, D gene. D genes are given only for firm matches. Some rows mark clone size as missing; the rest say once, few, many or name a class of expanded clone.

CASSVYSRTDTQYF TGTGCCAGCTCGGTTTACTCTAGAACAGATACGCAGTATTTT TRBJ2-3 TRBV9 - -
CASSYLGEISNQPQHF TGTGCCAGCAGTTACCTAGGTGAAATTTCCAATCAGCCCCAGCATTTT TRBJ1-5 TRBV6-6 - -
CASRVLISLSEQYF TGTGCCAGCAGGGTCTTAATTTCGTTGAGTGAGCAGTACTTC TRBJ2-7 TRBV2 - -
CASSLAQGGKADTQYF TGTGCCAGCAGCTTGGCCCAGGGGGGAAAGGCAGATACGCAGTATTTT TRBJ2-3 TRBV5-6 once -
CATSILTTLGQSNYGYTF TGTGCCACCAGCATACTCACCACTTTAGGACAGAGTAACTATGGCTACACCTTC TRBJ1-2 TRBV15 once -
CAWKAGYSYNEQFF TGTGCCTGGAAGGCGGGATACTCCTACAATGAGCAGTTCTTC TRBJ2-1 TRBV30 - -
CASSGAGGRETQYF TGTGCTAGCAGCGGAGCGGGGGGCAGGGAGACCCAGTACTTC TRBJ2-5 TRBV7-7 - TRBD2
CASSGQARYGYTF TGTGCCAGCAGTGGACAGGCTCGGTATGGCTACACCTTC TRBJ1-2 TRBV25-1 - -
CASSSGTSGRIRQFF TGTGCCAGCAGCTCCGGGACTAGCGGGAGGATCCGGCAGTTCTTC TRBJ2-1 TRBV6-5 - TRBD2
CASSIPRGNNEKLFF TGTGCCAGCAGCATACCTAGGGGTAATAATGAAAAACTGTTTTTT TRBJ1-4 TRBV7-8 - -
CASSARDSLNSPLHF TGTGCCAGCAGCGCACGGGACAGTCTTAATTCACCCCTCCACTTT TRBJ1-6 TRBV7-6 - TRBD1
CASAPGGARYTEAFF TGTGCCAGCGCTCCGGGGGGGGCCCGATACACTGAAGCTTTCTTT TRBJ1-1 TRBV2 - -
CASGSSPRPGVGNEQFF TGTGCTAGTGGTTCCTCGCCCCGCCCAGGGGTTGGTAATGAGCAGTTCTTC TRBJ2-1 TRBV12-5 few -
CASSDSPSGTYNEQFF TGTGCCAGCAGTGACTCGCCTAGCGGGACCTACAATGAGCAGTTCTTC TRBJ2-1 TRBV6-4 - TRBD2
CSEGREGLRVEQYF TGCAGCGAAGGGCGGGAGGGTCTGCGGGTCGAGCAGTACTTC TRBJ2-7 TRBV29-1 - TRBD2
CASTKDGTNYGYTF TGTGCCAGCACCAAAGACGGGACAAACTATGGCTACACCTTC TRBJ1-2 TRBV21-1 once -
CASSLGGLASETQYF TGTGCCAGCAGCTTAGGGGGCCTAGCGTCAGAGACCCAGTACTTC TRBJ2-5 TRBV11-3 few -
CSVELGQGAGELFF TGCAGCGTTGAATTGGGACAGGGGGCCGGGGAGCTGTTTTTT TRBJ2-2 TRBV29-1 - TRBD1
CASSFLTGGPAEQYF TGTGCCAGCAGCTTCCTTACAGGTGGCCCCGCCGAGCAGTACTTC TRBJ2-7 TRBV5-4 - -
CASSLAFSGSSYEQYF TGTGCCAGCAGCTTAGCCTTTAGCGGGAGTTCATACGAGCAGTACTTC TRBJ2-7 TRBV7-2 - TRBD2
CASSQADRDRYTF TGTGCCAGCAGCCAGGCTGACAGGGATCGCTACACCTTC TRBJ1-2 TRBV4-2 - TRBD1
CASSYEGEKLFF TGTGCCAGCAGTTACGAGGGTGAAAAACTGTTTTTT TRBJ1-4 TRBV6-6 - -
CASSPKGRGRYNEQFF TGTGCCAGCAGCCCGAAAGGTAGAGGGAGGTACAATGAGCAGTTCTTC TRBJ2-1 TRBV11-1 - -
CASSSHPATGYEQYF TGTGCCAGCAGCTCACACCCCGCTACGGGCTACGAGCAGTACTTC TRBJ2-7 TRBV13 - -
CASSVATWNEQFF TGTGCCAGCAGCGTAGCTACCTGGAATGAGCAGTTCTTC TRBJ2-1 TRBV9 - -
CASSELMGDAEAFF TGTGCCAGCAGTGAACTAATGGGCGACGCTGAAGCTTTCTTT TRBJ1-1 TRBV6-1 once -
CASRPAGTTETGELFF TGTGCCAGCAGACCGGCCGGGACTACAGAGACCGGGGAGCTGTTTTTT TRBJ2-2 TRBV5-4 - TRBD2
CASSFPVLYGYTF TGTGCCAGCAGTTTCCCGGTCCTCTATGGCTACACCTTC TRBJ1-2 TRBV28 - -
CASSLSGRGPSTDTQYF TGCGCCAGCAGCTTGTCCGGCCGAGGGCCGAGCACAGATACGCAGTATTTT TRBJ2-3 TRBV5-1 - -
CASSLAVGLVTEAFF TGTGCCAGCAGCTTGGCGGTGGGACTCGTCACTGAAGCTTTCTTT TRBJ1-1 TRBV5-6 - -
CASSYSGTSGSPSYNEQFF TGTGCCAGCAGTTACTCGGGGACTAGCGGGAGCCCCTCCTACAATGAGCAGTTCTTC TRBJ2-1 TRBV6-2/TRBV6-3 - TRBD2
CAWNHRTSFSYEQYF TGTGCCTGGAATCACCGGACTAGTTTCTCCTACGAGCAGTACTTC TRBJ2-7 TRBV30 once TRBD2
CASSFGQQETQYF TGTGCCAGCAGCTTTGGACAGCAAGAGACCCAGTACTTC TRBJ2-5 TRBV9 - -
CATSRSGNTGELFF TGTGCCACCAGTAGGTCAGGGAACACCGGGGAGCTGTTTTTT TRBJ2-2 TRBV24-1 - -
CASSQDRDRANYGYTF TGCGCCAGCAGCCAAGATCGGGACAGGGCGAACTATGGCTACACCTTC TRBJ1-2 TRBV4-1 - TRBD1
CASSDRTYNSPLHF TGTGCCAGCAGTGATCGGACTTATAATTCACCCCTCCACTTT TRBJ1-6 TRBV6-1 - -
CASSRDSSYNEQFF TGTGCCAGCAGCAGGGACAGCTCCTACAATGAGCAGTTCTTC TRBJ2-1 TRBV7-9 - TRBD1
CASSSGQERYSNQPQHF TGCGCCAGCAGCTCTGGACAGGAAAGGTATAGCAATCAGCCCCAGCATTTT TRBJ1-5 TRBV5-1 few TRBD1
CASSIIKGLAIDTQYF TGTGCCAGTAGTATCATCAAGGGACTAGCGATAGATACGCAGTATTTT TRBJ2-3 TRBV19 - TRBD2
CASSLYLHKDRHYGYTF TGTGCCAGCAGTTTATACCTTCACAAAGACAGGCACTATGGCTACACCTTC TRBJ1-2 TRBV27 - -
CAGYPGQGPYEQYF TGCGCCGGCTATCCGGGACAGGGACCCTACGAGCAGTACTTC TRBJ2-7 TRBV23-1 few TRBD1
CASSLEQPQETQYF TGTGCCAGCAGCTTGGAACAGCCCCAAGAGACCCAGTACTTC TRBJ2-5 TRBV11-2 - -
CASSPRTGVGNQPQHF TGTGCCAGCAGCCCGAGGACAGGGGTCGGCAATCAGCCCCAGCATTTT TRBJ1-5 TRBV2 - TRBD1
CASSLEVPGHLISGANVLTF TGCGCCAGCAGCTTGGAGGTCCCAGGACACCTGATCTCTGGGGCCAACGTCCTGACTTTC TRBJ2-6 TRBV5-1 - -
CASSRQGAGEKLFF TGCGCCAGCAGCCGACAGGGGGCAGGTGAAAAACTGTTTTTT TRBJ1-4 TRBV5-1 - TRBD1
CASGEVPTNEKLFF TGTGCCAGTGGGGAGGTACCAACTAATGAAAAACTGTTTTTT TRBJ1-4 TRBV28 - -
CASSQFTANYGYTF TGCGCCAGCAGCCAGTTCACAGCTAACTATGGCTACACCTTC TRBJ1-2 TRBV5-1 - -
CATSPGTGWSEQYF TGTGCCACCAGTCCAGGGACAGGCTGGTCCGAGCAGTACTTC TRBJ2-7 TRBV24-1 - TRBD1
CASSLDRGQIYGYTF TGTGCCAGCAGCTTGGACAGGGGGCAAATCTATGGCTACACCTTC TRBJ1-2 TRBV5-4 - TRBD1
CASSDLPAGWANTGELFF TGTGCCAGCAGTGATCTCCCGGCAGGGTGGGCGAACACCGGGGAGCTGTTTTTT TRBJ2-2 TRBV25-1 few -
CASSKLAGGPLGTDTQYF TGTGCCAGCAGCAAACTAGCGGGGGGCCCTCTAGGCACAGATACGCAGTATTTT TRBJ2-3 TRBV7-2 - TRBD2
CASSFWSGLRWGGQETQYF TGCGCCAGCAGCTTTTGGTCGGGACTTCGGTGGGGGGGACAAGAGACCCAGTACTTC TRBJ2-5 TRBV5-1 - TRBD2
CASSEARGVTEAFF TGTGCCAGCAGTGAAGCCAGGGGGGTCACTGAAGCTTTCTTT TRBJ1-1 TRBV6-1 - TRBD1
CASSLDRNTEAFF TGTGCCAGCTCCTTGGACAGGAACACTGAAGCTTTCTTT TRBJ1-1 TRBV5-4 once -
CAIRGQTLYEQYF TGTGCCATCCGGGGACAGACACTCTACGAGCAGTACTTC TRBJ2-7 TRBV28 - TRBD1
CASSRGSSYNEQFF TGTGCCAGCTCACGCGGGAGCTCCTACAATGAGCAGTTCTTC TRBJ2-1 TRBV18 - TRBD2
CASSREVPGTEAFF TGTGCCAGCAGCCGGGAAGTACCCGGCACTGAAGCTTTCTTT TRBJ1-1 TRBV6-5 - -